The 20 T cell receptor beta chains presented below share a single source sample, sequenced in a study of blood T cell repertoires in COVID-19. Only in-frame clones appear in the TCRdb table, and some are missing; sequencing was by immunoSEQ multiplex PCR. The sample lists approximately 150,000 clones, 80% to 90% occurring once. What was sequenced was peripheral blood. Every receptor here comes from a woman aged 45-65 years with acute or convalescent COVID-19.

The V call is TRBV5-5, the J call TRBJ2-7; TRBD1 might be the D (6 bases). Germline-derived CDR1 and CDR2 are SGHKS and YYEKEE (reference sequence). The CDR3 loop spans 13 amino acids. The V end was cut by 4 bases, the J end by 0 bases, with 8 bases between. The DNA for the CDR3 is TGTGCCAGCAGCCAGGACAGCTCCTACGAGCAGTACTTC. The encoded protein is CASSQDSSYEQYF. Looking up the rest from reference TRBV5-5 and TRBJ2-7 gives the full variable domain: DAGVTQSPTHLIKTRGQQVTLRCSPISGHKSVSWYQQVLGQGPQFIFQYYEKEERGRGNFPDRFSARQFPNYSSELNVNALLLGDSALYLCASSQDSSYEQYFGPGTRLTVT.

This clone was detected only once. The chain combines TRBV29-1 with TRBJ1-3; D not certain. V was shortened by 5 bases and J by 0 bases, with 8 bases between the two germline ends. Germline assignment: CDR1 SQVTM and CDR2 ANQGSEA. The CDR3 is made up of 13 amino acids. CDR3 in DNA: TGCAGCGTTCATCGGGGCTCTGGAAACACCATATATTTT. It codes for CSVHRGSGNTIYF.

This rearrangement joins TRBV5-4 to TRBJ2-3; TRBD2 matches 11 bases. This CDR3 spans 16 amino acids. Germline V lookup: CDR1 SGHNT, CDR2 YYREEE (reference sequence). J was trimmed by 3 bases and V by 3 bases; bases with no gene match: 6. CDR3 in DNA: TGTGCCAGCAGCTCGGGACTAGCGGAGGGGACAGATACGCAGTATTTT. Protein sequence: CASSSGLAEGTDTQYF.

The J gene is TRBJ1-1, the V gene TRBV5-5; D is unclear. The CDR3 has 14 amino acids. Trimming left V 0 bases short and J 1 base short, with 7 bases between. Germline assignment: CDR1 SGHKS and CDR2 YYEKEE (reference sequence). For the CDR3, the DNA is TGTGCCAGCAGCTTGGACAGCCCGAACACTGAAGCTTTCTTT. Translated: CASSLDSPNTEAFF.

The gene calls are TRBV7-8 and TRBJ2-2, with a tentative D call TRBD1 (5 bases). V gave up 3 bases and J gave up 4 bases, with 9 bases separating them. This CDR3 has 14 residues. Germline-derived CDR1 and CDR2 are SGHVS and FQNEAQ. CDR3 region: CASSFDRLTGELFF. The CDR3 nucleotides read TGTGCCAGCAGCTTCGACAGACTCACCGGGGAGCTGTTTTTT.

The V gene is TRBV24-1, the J gene TRBJ1-5, with D uncertain. The CDR3 length is 14 residues. Germline V gene data show CDR1 as KGHDR and CDR2 as SFDVKD. With 3 bases removed from V and 3 bases from J, the gap between germline ends came to 8 bases. This chain's CDR3 is CATSDRGINQPQHF. CDR3 in DNA: TGTGCCACCAGTGATCGGGGTATCAATCAGCCCCAGCATTTT.

V is TRBV10-2 and J is TRBJ2-7; 8 nucleotides line up with TRBD1. Germline loops: CDR1 WSHSY, CDR2 SAAADI. Trimming at V came to 4 bases and at J to 2 bases, leaving 7 bases not matched to a gene. There are 15 residues in the CDR3. For the CDR3, the DNA is TGCGCCAGCAGTGGCAAACAGGGGGACCCCTACGAGCAGTACTTC. It encodes CASSGKQGDPYEQYF.

The chain carries TRBV29-1 and TRBJ2-3; 7 bases match TRBD2. Losses at the gene ends were 8 bases for V and 0 bases for J; bases not matched to a gene: 17. CDR3 length: 17 residues. Germline values: CDR1 SQVTM, CDR2 ANQGSEA. CDR3 in amino acids: CSSGGGGSHPSTDTQYF. Here the CDR3 DNA reads TGCAGCTCGGGGGGAGGCGGGAGCCATCCTAGCACAGATACGCAGTATTTT.

The V and J genes are TRBV28 and TRBJ1-2; 9 nucleotides agree with TRBD1. This CDR3 is 16 amino acids long. Losses at the gene ends were 0 bases for V and 8 bases for J; bases not matched to a gene: 10. The germline V gene encodes CDR1 MDHEN and CDR2 SYDVKM. CDR3 bases: TGTGCCAGCAGTTTATGGGGCACCGGGACAGGGCGCGGCTACACCTTC. Its translation: CASSLWGTGTGRGYTF.

The chain employs TRBV30 and TRBJ1-1, with D perhaps matching TRBD1 (5 bases). V dropped 3 bases and J dropped 1 base, with 15 bases sitting between them. Germline values: CDR1 GTSNPN, CDR2 SVGIG (reference sequence). The CDR3 runs 15 residues. CDR3 nucleotide sequence: TGTGCCTGGAGCCCCTTACTGACAGAGAACACTGAAGCTTTCTTT. Protein product: CAWSPLLTENTEAFF.

The chain has TRBV27 and TRBJ1-2; no reliable D call. Germline V gives CDR1 MNHEY, CDR2 SMNVEV (reference sequence). The CDR3 contains 14 residues. Trimming took 0 bases from V and 6 from J, leaving 11 bases between them. In DNA, the CDR3 is TGTGCCAGCAGTTTATCTCGGGTGGATCATGGCTACACCTTC. Translated: CASSLSRVDHGYTF.

Here the CDR3 reads CASPPGAGKTHEQYF. In DNA form, the CDR3 reads TGTGCCAGCCCTCCAGGGGCAGGGAAAACCCACGAGCAGTACTTC. The V call is TRBV5-8, the J call TRBJ2-7; a weak D match, TRBD1 (6 bases). Trimming shortened V by 7 bases and J by 5 bases, and 22 bases separated the two germline ends. Germline assignment: CDR1 SGHTS and CDR2 YDEGEE. The CDR3 extends over 15 amino acids.

The chain recombines TRBV11-2 with TRBJ2-1, with D maybe TRBD2 (6 bases). With 0 bases removed from V and 7 bases from J, the gap between germline ends came to 16 bases. Germline values: CDR1 SGHAT, CDR2 FQNNGV. The CDR3 is made up of 16 amino acids. The CDR3 reads CASSLDQTGVGNEQFF. The CDR3 nucleotides are TGTGCCAGCAGCTTAGATCAGACGGGAGTGGGGAATGAGCAGTTCTTC. The full variable domain, with the rest looked up from reference TRBV11-2 and TRBJ2-1, is EAGVAQSPRYKIIEKRQSVAFWCNPISGHATLYWYQQILGQGPKLLIQFQNNGVVDDSQLPKDRFSAERLKGVDSTLKIQPAKLEDSAVYLCASSLDQTGVGNEQFFGPGTRLTVL.

This clone was recorded a few times. V gene TRBV5-1 combines with J gene TRBJ2-3; 11 bases fit TRBD1. Trimming cost V 3 bases and J 0 bases; bases outside gene matches: 6. The germline V gene encodes CDR1 SGHRS and CDR2 YFSETQ. The CDR3 has 17 amino acids. The CDR3 nucleotides are TGCGCCAGCAGCTATCGGACAGGGGGCTCTAGCACAGATACGCAGTATTTT. Translated: CASSYRTGGSSTDTQYF.

This clone was seen a single time. V and J are TRBV5-8 and TRBJ2-2; a possible D gene is TRBD1 (6 bases). CDR1 is SGHTS and CDR2 is YDEGEE in the germline V gene. There are 17 residues in the CDR3. The ends were cut back, 0 bases at V and 0 bases at J, with 12 bases in the middle. The CDR3 here is CASSLELGAPNTGELFF. CDR3 in DNA: TGTGCCAGCAGCTTGGAATTGGGGGCGCCGAACACCGGGGAGCTGTTTTTT.

The V call is TRBV7-3, the J call TRBJ2-1; possible D gene TRBD2, 6 bases. V shed 1 base and J shed 12 bases, with 10 bases lying between them. The CDR3 is 12 amino acids. CDR1 and CDR2 from the germline V gene are SGHTA and FQGTGA. The CDR3 bases are TGTGCCAGCAGCTTAATGCGGGGACCGCAGTTCTTC. Translation: CASSLMRGPQFF.

This clone has a single count. The rearrangement uses TRBV6-4 and TRBJ2-1; weak D call: TRBD2 (5 bases). There are 14 residues in the CDR3. V lost 4 bases and J 10 bases, leaving 17 bases between the germline ends. Germline V gives CDR1 MRHNA, CDR2 SNTAGT. The DNA of the CDR3 is TGTGCCAGCAGTGTAGGAGGTGCTATGGGGGAGCAGTTCTTC. Translation: CASSVGGAMGEQFF.

The V call is TRBV18, the J call TRBJ1-3, with TRBD1 identical over 7 bases. V gave up 3 bases and J gave up 2 bases; unmatched junction bases: 7. This CDR3 comprises 16 residues. Germline-derived CDR1 and CDR2 are KGHSH and LQKENI. CDR3 sequence reads: CASSPVSTGAGNTIYF. CDR3 DNA: TGTGCCAGCTCACCGGTTTCCACAGGGGCTGGAAACACCATATATTTT.

J is TRBJ2-2 and V is TRBV13, with TRBD2 identical over 11 bases. The V gene end was trimmed by 5 bases and the J gene end by 3 bases; junction bases not matched to a gene: 8. Per the germline V gene, CDR1 is PRHDT and CDR2 is FYEKMQ (reference sequence). The CDR3 has 17 residues. CDR3 loop: CASSMLTSGSDTGELFF. For the CDR3, the DNA is TGTGCCAGCAGCATGCTCACTAGCGGGAGTGACACCGGGGAGCTGTTTTTT.

J is TRBJ2-3 and V is TRBV9; 8 bases align to TRBD2. This CDR3 region has 15 residues. With 3 bases clipped from V and 3 bases from J, the junction kept 6 bases outside the gene matches. CDR1 is SGDLS, CDR2 YYNGEE, per germline. CDR3 residues: CASSAGGEETDTQYF. The CDR3 nucleotides are TGTGCCAGCAGCGCCGGGGGGGAGGAGACAGATACGCAGTATTTT.